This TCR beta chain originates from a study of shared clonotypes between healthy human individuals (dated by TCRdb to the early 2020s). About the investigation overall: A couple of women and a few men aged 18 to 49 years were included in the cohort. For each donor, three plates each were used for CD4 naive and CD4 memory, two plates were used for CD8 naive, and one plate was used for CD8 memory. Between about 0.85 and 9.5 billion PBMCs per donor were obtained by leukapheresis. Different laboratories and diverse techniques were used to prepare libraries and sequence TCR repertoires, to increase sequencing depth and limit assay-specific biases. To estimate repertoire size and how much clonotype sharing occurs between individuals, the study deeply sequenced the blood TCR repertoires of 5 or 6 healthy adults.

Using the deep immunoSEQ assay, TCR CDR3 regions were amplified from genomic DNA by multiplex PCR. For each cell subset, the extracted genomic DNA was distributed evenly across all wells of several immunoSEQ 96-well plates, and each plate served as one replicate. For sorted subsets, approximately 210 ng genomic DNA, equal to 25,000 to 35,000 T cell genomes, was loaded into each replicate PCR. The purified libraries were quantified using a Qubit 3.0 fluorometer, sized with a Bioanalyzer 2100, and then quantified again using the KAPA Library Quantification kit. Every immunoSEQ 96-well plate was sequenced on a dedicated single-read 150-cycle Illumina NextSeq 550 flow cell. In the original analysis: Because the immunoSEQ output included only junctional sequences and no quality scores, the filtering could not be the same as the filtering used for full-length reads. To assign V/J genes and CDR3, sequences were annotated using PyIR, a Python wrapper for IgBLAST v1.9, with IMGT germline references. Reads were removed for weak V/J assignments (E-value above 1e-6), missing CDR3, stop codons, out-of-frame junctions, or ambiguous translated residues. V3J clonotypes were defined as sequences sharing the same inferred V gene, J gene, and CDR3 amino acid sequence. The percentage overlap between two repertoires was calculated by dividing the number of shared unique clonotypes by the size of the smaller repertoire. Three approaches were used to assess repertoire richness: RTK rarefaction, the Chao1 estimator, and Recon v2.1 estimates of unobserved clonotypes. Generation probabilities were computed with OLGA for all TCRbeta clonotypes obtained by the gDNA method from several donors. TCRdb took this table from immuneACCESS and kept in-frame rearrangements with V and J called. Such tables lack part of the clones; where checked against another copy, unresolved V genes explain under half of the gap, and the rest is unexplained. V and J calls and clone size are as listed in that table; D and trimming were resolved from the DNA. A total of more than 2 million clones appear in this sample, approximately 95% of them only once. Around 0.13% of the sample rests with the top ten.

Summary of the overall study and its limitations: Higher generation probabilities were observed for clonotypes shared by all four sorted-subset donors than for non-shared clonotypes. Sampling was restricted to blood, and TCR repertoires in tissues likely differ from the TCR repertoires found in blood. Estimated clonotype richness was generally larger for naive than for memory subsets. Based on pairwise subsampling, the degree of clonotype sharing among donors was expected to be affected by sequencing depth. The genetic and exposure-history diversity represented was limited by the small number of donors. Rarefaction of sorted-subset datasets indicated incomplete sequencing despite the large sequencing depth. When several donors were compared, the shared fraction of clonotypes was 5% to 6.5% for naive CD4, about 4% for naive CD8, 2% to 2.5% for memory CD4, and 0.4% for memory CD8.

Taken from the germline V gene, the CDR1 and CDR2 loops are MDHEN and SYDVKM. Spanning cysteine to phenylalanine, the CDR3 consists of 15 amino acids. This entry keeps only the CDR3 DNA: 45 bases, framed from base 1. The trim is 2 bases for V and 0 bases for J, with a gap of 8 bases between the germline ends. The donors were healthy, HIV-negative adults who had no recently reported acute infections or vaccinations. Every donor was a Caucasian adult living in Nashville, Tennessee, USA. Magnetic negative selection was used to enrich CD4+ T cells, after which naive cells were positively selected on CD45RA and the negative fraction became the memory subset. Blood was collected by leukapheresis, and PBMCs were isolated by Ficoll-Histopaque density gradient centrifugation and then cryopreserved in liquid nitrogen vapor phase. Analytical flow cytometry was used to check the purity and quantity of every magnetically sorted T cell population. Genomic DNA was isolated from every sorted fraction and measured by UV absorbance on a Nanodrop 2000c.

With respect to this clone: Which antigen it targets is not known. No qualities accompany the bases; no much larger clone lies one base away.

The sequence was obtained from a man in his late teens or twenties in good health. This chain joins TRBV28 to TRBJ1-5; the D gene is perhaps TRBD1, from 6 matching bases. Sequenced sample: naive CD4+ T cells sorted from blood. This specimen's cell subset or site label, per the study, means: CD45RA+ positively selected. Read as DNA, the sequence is TGTGCCAGCAGTTTAGACAGGTATAGCAATCAGCCCCAGCATTTT. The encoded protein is CASSLDRYSNQPQHF.